The clone carrying this T cell receptor (beta chain) appeared a few times. The study ran its PCR with 60 Vbeta and 13 Jbeta primers. Data came from immunoSEQ multiplex PCR; TCRdb stores just in-frame clones and leaves some out. The table has about 94,000 clones, approximately 80% seen once. The sample comes from a study of cytomegalovirus exposure and HLA in healthy donors. Overall study context: Previous work identified 95 million to 120 million unique TCR beta sequences from roughly 170 million T cells.

The CDR3 length is 14 residues. Trimming shortened V by 3 bases and J by 5 bases, and 11 bases separated the two germline ends. From germline, CDR1 is KGHSH and CDR2 LQKENI. The chain couples TRBV18 to TRBJ2-1; D not certain. The material sequenced was PBMCs. This TCR derives from a woman aged 55-70 years in good health and CMV-seronegative. In nucleotides, the CDR3 is TGTGCCAGCTCACCCACGTCCCGGGACAATGAGCAGTTCTTC. Translated, it gives CASSPTSRDNEQFF.